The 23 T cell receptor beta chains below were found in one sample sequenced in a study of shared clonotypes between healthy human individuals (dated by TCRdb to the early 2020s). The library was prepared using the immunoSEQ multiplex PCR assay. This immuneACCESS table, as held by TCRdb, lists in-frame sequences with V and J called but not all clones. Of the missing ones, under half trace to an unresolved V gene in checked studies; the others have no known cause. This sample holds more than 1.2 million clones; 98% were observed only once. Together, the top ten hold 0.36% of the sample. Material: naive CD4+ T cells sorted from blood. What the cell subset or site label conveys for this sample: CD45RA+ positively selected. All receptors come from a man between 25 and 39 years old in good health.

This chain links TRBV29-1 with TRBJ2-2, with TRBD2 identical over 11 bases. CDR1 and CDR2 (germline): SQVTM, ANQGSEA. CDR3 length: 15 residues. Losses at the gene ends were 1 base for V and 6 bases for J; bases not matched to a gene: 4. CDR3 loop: CSVEGSGRASGELFF. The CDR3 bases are TGCAGCGTTGAAGGTAGCGGGAGGGCCTCCGGGGAGCTGTTTTTT.

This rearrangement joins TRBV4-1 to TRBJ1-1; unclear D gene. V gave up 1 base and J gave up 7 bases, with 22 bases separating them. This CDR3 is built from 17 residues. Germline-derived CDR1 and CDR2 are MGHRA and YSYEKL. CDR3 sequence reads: CASSQGIGLLKSDEAFF. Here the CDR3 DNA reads TGCGCCAGCAGCCAAGGGATTGGTCTTCTGAAGTCCGATGAAGCTTTCTTT.

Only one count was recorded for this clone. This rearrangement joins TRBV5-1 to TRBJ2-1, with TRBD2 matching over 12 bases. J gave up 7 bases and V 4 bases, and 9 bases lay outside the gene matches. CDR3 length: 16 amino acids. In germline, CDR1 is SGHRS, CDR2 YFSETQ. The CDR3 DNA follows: TGCGCCAGCAGCCCCCCGACTAGCGGGAGTCATAATGAGCAGTTCTTC. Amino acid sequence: CASSPPTSGSHNEQFF.

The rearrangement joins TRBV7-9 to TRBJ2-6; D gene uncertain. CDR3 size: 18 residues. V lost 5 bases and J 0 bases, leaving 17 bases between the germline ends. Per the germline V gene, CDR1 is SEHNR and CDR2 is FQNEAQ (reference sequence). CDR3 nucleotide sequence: TGTGCCAGCAGCCCCCTGAGCGTGGGAACCTCTGGGGCCAACGTCCTGACTTTC. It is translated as CASSPLSVGTSGANVLTF.

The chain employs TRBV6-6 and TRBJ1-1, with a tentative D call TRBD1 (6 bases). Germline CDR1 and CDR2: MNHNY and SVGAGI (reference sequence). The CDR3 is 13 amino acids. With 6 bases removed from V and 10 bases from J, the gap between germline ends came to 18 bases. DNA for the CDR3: TGTGCCAGCAGCACAACCGGGGGCGGGGGAGCTTTCTTT. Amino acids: CASSTTGGGGAFF.

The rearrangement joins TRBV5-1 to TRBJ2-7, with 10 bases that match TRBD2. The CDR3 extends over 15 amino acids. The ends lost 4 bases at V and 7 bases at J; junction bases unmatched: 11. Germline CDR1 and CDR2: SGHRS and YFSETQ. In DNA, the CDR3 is TGCGCCAGCAGCCCGACCGGGACTAGCGCGGGAGAGCAGTACTTC. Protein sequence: CASSPTGTSAGEQYF.

DNA of the CDR3: TGCGCCAGCAATGGGGCCTACGAGCAGTACTTC. Protein product: CASNGAYEQYF. The V call is TRBV10-2, the J call TRBJ2-7; D is unclear. V lost 7 bases and J 2 bases, leaving 6 bases between the germline ends. The CDR3 totals 11 residues. Germline V gives CDR1 WSHSY, CDR2 SAAADI.

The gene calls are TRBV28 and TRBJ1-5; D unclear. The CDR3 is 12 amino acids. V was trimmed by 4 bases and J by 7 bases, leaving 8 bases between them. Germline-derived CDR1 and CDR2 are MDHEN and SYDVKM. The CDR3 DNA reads TGTGCCAGCAGTTCCACGTCCCAGCCCCAGCATTTT. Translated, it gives CASSSTSQPQHF.

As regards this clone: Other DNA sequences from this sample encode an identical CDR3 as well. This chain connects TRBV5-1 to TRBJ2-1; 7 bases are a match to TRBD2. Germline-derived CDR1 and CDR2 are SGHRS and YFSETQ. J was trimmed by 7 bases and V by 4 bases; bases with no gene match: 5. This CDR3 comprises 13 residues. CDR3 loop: CASSLTSLNEQFF. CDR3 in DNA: TGCGCCAGCAGCCTGACTAGCTTAAATGAGCAGTTCTTC.

CDR3 sequence reads: CAWSPPTSYYGYTF. The CDR3 bases are TGTGCCTGGAGTCCCCCCACATCTTACTATGGCTACACCTTC. The gene calls are TRBV30 and TRBJ1-2, with D hard to call. The length of the CDR3 is 14 residues. Trimming cost V 2 bases and J 3 bases, with 13 bases left between them. Germline-derived CDR1 and CDR2 are GTSNPN and SVGIG (reference sequence).

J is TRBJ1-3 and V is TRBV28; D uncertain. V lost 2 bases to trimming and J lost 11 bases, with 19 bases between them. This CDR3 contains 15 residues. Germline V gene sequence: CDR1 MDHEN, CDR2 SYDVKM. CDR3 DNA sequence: TGTGCCAGCAGTTTAGCCCCCTCAGTTAAAGTCTCCATATATTTT. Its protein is CASSLAPSVKVSIYF.

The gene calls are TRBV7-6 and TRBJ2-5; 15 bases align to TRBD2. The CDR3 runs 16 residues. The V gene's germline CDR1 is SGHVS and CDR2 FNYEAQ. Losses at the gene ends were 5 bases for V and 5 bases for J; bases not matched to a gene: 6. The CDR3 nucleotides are TGTGCCAGCAGCCTCGGACTAGCGGGAGGGGGGGAGACCCAGTACTTC. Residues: CASSLGLAGGGETQYF. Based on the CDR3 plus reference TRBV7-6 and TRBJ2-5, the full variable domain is GAGVSQSPRYKVTKRGQDVALRCDPISGHVSLYWYRQALGQGPEFLTYFNYEAQQDKSGLPNDRFSAERPEGSISTLTIQRTEQRDSAMYRCASSLGLAGGGETQYFGPGTRLLVL.

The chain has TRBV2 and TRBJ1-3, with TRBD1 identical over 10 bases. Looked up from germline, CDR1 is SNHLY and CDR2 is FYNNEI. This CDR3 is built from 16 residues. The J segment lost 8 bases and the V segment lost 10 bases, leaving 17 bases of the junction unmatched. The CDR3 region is CATTSQMTGGADTIYF. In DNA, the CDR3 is TGTGCCACCACAAGCCAGATGACAGGGGGCGCGGACACCATATATTTT.

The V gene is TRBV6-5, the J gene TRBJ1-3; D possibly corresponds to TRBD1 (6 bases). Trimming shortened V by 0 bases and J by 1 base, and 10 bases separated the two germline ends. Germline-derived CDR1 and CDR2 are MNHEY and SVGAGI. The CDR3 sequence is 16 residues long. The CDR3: CASSYSTGLSGNTIYF. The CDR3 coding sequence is TGTGCCAGCAGTTACTCAACAGGGCTTTCTGGAAACACCATATATTTT.

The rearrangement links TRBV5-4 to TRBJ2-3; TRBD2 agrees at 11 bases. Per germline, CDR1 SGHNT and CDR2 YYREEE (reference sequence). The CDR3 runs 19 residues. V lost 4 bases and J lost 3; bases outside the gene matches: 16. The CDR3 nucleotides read TGTGCCAGCAGCCCAGGACTAGCGGGCCTGGGGGGGGAAACAGATACGCAGTATTTT. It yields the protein CASSPGLAGLGGETDTQYF.

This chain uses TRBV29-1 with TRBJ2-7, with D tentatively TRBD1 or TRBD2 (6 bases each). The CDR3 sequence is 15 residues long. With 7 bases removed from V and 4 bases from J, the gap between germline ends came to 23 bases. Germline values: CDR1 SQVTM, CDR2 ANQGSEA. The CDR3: CSAQGYPGEVYEQYF. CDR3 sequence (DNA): TGCAGCGCCCAGGGCTATCCAGGGGAGGTTTACGAGCAGTACTTC.

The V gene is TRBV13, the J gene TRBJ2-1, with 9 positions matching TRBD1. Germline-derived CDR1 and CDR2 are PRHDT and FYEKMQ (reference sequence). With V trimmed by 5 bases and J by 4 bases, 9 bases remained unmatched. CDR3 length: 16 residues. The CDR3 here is CASSRKTGTGYNEQFF. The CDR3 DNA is TGTGCCAGCAGCCGAAAAACCGGGACAGGGTACAATGAGCAGTTCTTC.

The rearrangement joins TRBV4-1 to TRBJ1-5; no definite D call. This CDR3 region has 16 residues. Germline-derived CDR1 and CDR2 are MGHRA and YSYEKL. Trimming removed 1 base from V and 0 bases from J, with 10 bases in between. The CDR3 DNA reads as TGCGCCAGCAGCCAAGTTTATAGTTATAGCAATCAGCCCCAGCATTTT. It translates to CASSQVYSYSNQPQHF.

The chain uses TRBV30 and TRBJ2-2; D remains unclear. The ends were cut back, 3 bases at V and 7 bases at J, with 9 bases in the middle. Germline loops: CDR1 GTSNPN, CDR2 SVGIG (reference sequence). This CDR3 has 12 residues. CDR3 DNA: TGTGCCTGGAGCTCCGTGCTCGGGGAGCTGTTTTTT. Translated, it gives CAWSSVLGELFF.

The CDR3 DNA reads as TGTGCCAGCAGTTCGGGACTAGCAGCTCTAGCCAAAAACATTCAGTACTTC. Its protein is CASSSGLAALAKNIQYF. The chain is built from TRBV28 and TRBJ2-4; 9 bases agree with TRBD2. Germline assignment: CDR1 MDHEN and CDR2 SYDVKM. V shed 4 bases and J 0 bases; nucleotides not matched to a gene: 7. The CDR3 extends over 17 amino acids.

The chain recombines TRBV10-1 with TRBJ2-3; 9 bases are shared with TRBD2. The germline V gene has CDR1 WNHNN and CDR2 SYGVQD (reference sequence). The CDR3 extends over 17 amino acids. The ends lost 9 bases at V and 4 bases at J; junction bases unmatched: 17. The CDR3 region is CASKRVAGVSGPDTQYF. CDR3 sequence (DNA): TGCGCCAGTAAGAGGGTAGCGGGAGTGTCGGGCCCAGATACGCAGTATTTT.

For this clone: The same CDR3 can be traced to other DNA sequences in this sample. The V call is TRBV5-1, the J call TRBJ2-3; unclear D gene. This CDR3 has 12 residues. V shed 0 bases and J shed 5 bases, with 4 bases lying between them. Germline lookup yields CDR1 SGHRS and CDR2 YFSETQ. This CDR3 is CASSLAGDTQYF. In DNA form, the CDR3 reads TGCGCCAGCAGCTTGGCCGGAGATACGCAGTATTTT. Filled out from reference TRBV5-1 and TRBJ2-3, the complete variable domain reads KAGVTQTPRYLIKTRGQQVTLSCSPISGHRSVSWYQQTPGQGLQFLFEYFSETQRNKGNFPGRFSGRQFSNSRSEMNVSTLELGDSALYLCASSLAGDTQYFGPGTRLTVL.

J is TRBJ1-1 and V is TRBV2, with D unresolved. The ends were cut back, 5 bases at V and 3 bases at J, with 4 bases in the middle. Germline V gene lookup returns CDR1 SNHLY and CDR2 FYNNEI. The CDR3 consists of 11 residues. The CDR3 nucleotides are TGTGCCAGCAGTTTGTACACTGAAGCTTTCTTT. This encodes CASSLYTEAFF.